This T cell receptor beta chain was sequenced during a study of identical twins. Study-level findings and limits: The degree of excess twin sharing was weaker in beta out-of-frame sequences.

A universal primer site was added by template switching, and unique molecular identifiers were carried by the cDNA. One entry per CDR3 protein, called by TCRdb with MiXCR from the 5' RACE reads. Altogether hundreds of thousands of distinct CDR3 sequences are present, 18% being singletons, with the ten largest covering around 13%. The ends were cut back, 7 bases at V and 4 bases at J, with 15 bases in the middle. CDR3 size: 14 residues. CDR1 is MNHNS and CDR2 is SASEGT in the germline V gene. With regard to this clonotype: Its antigen is undetermined.

This sample was also put to use in a study of T cells expressing NK-cell markers. In that study: Sequencing of TCR beta repertoires drew on sorted CD3+CD56+NKG2C+, CD3+CD56+NKG2C- and CD3+CD56-NKG2C+ T cells. Anti-gamma-delta TCR antibody use in several experiments restricted sorting to alpha-beta TCR T cells.

The sample taken for sequencing was PBMCs. The receptor's source is a young woman in good health. The genes are TRBV6-1 and TRBJ2-3; D not resolved. The DNA of the CDR3 is TGTGCCAGCACCCCCTGGCGGTATTCAGATACGCAGTATTTT. As protein: CASTPWRYSDTQYF.